The 28 T cell receptor beta chains in this list originate from one sample, sequenced in a study of radiation and T cells in renal cell carcinoma. The table came from immunoSEQ multiplex PCR; TCRdb's copy has only in-frame clones and leaves some out. The sample lists about 150,000 clones, roughly 90% occurring once. This sample's time point: baseline pretreatment blood. This sample's treatment: 15 Gy SBRT to primary tumor, nephrectomy 4 weeks later. Sequences were derived from blood, sampled from a patient whose treatment included radiotherapy and nephrectomy. These TCRs come from a woman in her 70s with renal cell carcinoma.

The chain recombines TRBV10-3 with TRBJ2-1; the D gene is possibly TRBD2 (6 bases). Germline-derived CDR1 and CDR2 are ENHRY and SYGVKD. Deletions cut 4 bases from V and 10 bases from J, with 11 bases between. The CDR3 runs to 12 residues. As DNA, the CDR3 is TGTGCCATCAGTGGGAGGGGAGAGGAGCAGTTCTTC. Protein sequence: CAISGRGEEQFF.

This chain uses TRBV19 with TRBJ2-4; 11 positions agree with TRBD2. J gave up 0 bases and V 5 bases, and 3 bases lay outside the gene matches. From germline, CDR1 is LNHDA and CDR2 SQIVND (reference sequence). The CDR3 covers 16 residues. The CDR3 spells CASSWGLAVAKNIQYF. The CDR3 coding sequence is TGTGCCAGTAGTTGGGGACTAGCGGTAGCCAAAAACATTCAGTACTTC.

The chain has TRBV12-5 and TRBJ2-1; 11 bases map to TRBD2. The CDR3 has 18 residues. From germline, CDR1 is LGHNT and CDR2 FRNRAP. V lost 2 bases to trimming and J lost 4 bases; unmatched junction nucleotides: 10. The CDR3 region is CASGLKELAGGLYNEQFF. The CDR3, as DNA: TGTGCTAGTGGTTTGAAAGAGCTAGCGGGGGGCCTTTACAATGAGCAGTTCTTC.

J is TRBJ1-2 and V is TRBV27, with no clear D. Trimming removed 0 bases at V and 4 bases at J, with 9 bases between. CDR1 is MNHEY, CDR2 SMNVEV, per germline (reference sequence). This CDR3 comprises 14 residues. Here the CDR3 DNA reads TGTGCCAGCAGTTTATCAGGAGGGCCCTATGGCTACACCTTC. This translates into CASSLSGGPYGYTF.

CDR3 sequence: CAWSVRRGDSYEQYF. For the CDR3, the DNA is TGTGCCTGGAGTGTACGTAGGGGGGACTCCTACGAGCAGTACTTC. The chain recombines TRBV30 with TRBJ2-7, with D perhaps being TRBD1 or TRBD2 (6 bases each). V was shortened by 0 bases and J by 0 bases, with 12 bases between the two germline ends. There are 15 residues in the CDR3. Germline V gene sequence: CDR1 GTSNPN, CDR2 SVGIG (reference sequence).

About this clone itself: Additional DNA sequences in this sample encode the identical CDR3. This sequence joins TRBV14 and TRBJ2-1; 8 bases line up with TRBD2. Germline-derived CDR1 and CDR2 are SGHDN and FVKESK. The V segment lost 4 bases and the J segment 9 bases; nucleotides outside the gene matches: 8. CDR3 length equals 14 residues. The CDR3 DNA reads as TGTGCCAGCAGCCTACGGGGGGGAGATGGTGAGCAGTTCTTC. Its translation is CASSLRGGDGEQFF.

This rearrangement joins TRBV7-2 to TRBJ1-5, with 9 bases lining up with TRBD1. CDR3 length: 16 residues. The junction had 10 bases not matched to a gene; V was cut back by 5 bases and J by 5 bases. The germline gives CDR1 SGHTA, CDR2 FQGNSA. The CDR3 region has the DNA TGTGCCAGCAGCCTCTACAGGGGGCCCCCGCATCAGCCCCAGCATTTT. Its protein product is CASSLYRGPPHQPQHF.

CDR3 nucleotides: TGCGCCAGCAGCTTGTTTGGGGACGAGCAGTACTTC. Amino acids: CASSLFGDEQYF. The V gene is TRBV5-1, the J gene TRBJ2-7; D is uncertain. CDR1 SGHRS and CDR2 YFSETQ come from the germline V gene. V was trimmed by 1 base and J by 5 bases, leaving 7 bases between them. The CDR3 spans 12 residues.

This clone has only one observation. J is TRBJ2-3 and V is TRBV5-1; 14 nucleotides match TRBD2. CDR1 is SGHRS and CDR2 is YFSETQ in the germline V gene. V dropped 3 bases and J dropped 1; count of bases not matched to a gene: 7. The CDR3 spans 18 residues. CDR3 coding DNA: TGCGCCAGCAGCTCTCAGACTAGCGGGGGGGCCGGCACAGATACGCAGTATTTT. Residues: CASSSQTSGGAGTDTQYF.

The V call is TRBV27, the J call TRBJ1-2; TRBD1 agrees at 8 bases. Germline V gives CDR1 MNHEY, CDR2 SMNVEV (reference sequence). This CDR3 is built from 14 residues. Unmatched junction bases numbered 12, after V lost 9 bases and J lost 6 bases. DNA for the CDR3: TGTGCCAGTTGTAACACAGGGGGTGGTGATGGCTACACCTTC. It codes for CASCNTGGGDGYTF.

V and J are TRBV29-1 and TRBJ1-5; no firm D call. Germline V gene data show CDR1 as SQVTM and CDR2 as ANQGSEA. Trimming removed 4 bases at V and 5 bases at J, with 12 bases between. This CDR3 is 13 amino acids long. The CDR3 protein is CSVGSGMYQPQHF. CDR3 coding DNA: TGCAGCGTTGGTTCGGGGATGTATCAGCCCCAGCATTTT.

The chain has TRBV29-1 and TRBJ1-1, with TRBD1 matching over 7 bases. The V and J ends lost 6 bases and 5 bases, in that order; junction bases with no gene match: 6. In germline, CDR1 is SQVTM, CDR2 ANQGSEA. The CDR3 extends over 12 amino acids. CDR3 sequence (DNA): TGCAGCGTCAACAACAGGGGTACTGAAGCTTTCTTT. The encoded protein is CSVNNRGTEAFF.

This CDR3 reads CAWSVSGFNQPQHF. The CDR3, as DNA: TGTGCCTGGAGTGTATCGGGGTTCAATCAGCCCCAGCATTTT. The rearrangement uses TRBV30 and TRBJ1-5; D remains ambiguous. This CDR3 contains 14 residues. Trimming stripped 0 bases from V and 3 bases from J, with 9 bases between. CDR1 is GTSNPN, CDR2 SVGIG, per germline (reference sequence).

The chain uses TRBV30 and TRBJ1-1; 8 positions agree with TRBD1. CDR3 length: 12 amino acids. The junction had 7 bases not matched to a gene; V was cut back by 2 bases and J by 11 bases. Germline V CDR1 and CDR2: GTSNPN, SVGIG (reference sequence). CDR3 amino acids: CAWSPRTGYAFF. CDR3 DNA sequence: TGTGCCTGGAGTCCTCGGACAGGGTATGCTTTCTTT.

This clone was found once. V is TRBV2 and J is TRBJ2-1, with a possible D match to TRBD2 (6 bases). Germline loops: CDR1 SNHLY, CDR2 FYNNEI. The CDR3 is 15 amino acids. V dropped 7 bases and J dropped 0 bases, with 13 bases sitting between them. DNA of the CDR3: TGTGCCAGCAAACCGCGGGACGGCTCCTACAATGAGCAGTTCTTC. Its translation is CASKPRDGSYNEQFF.

This sequence joins TRBV25-1 and TRBJ1-1; 11 positions match TRBD1. The CDR3 is 15 residues long. From germline, CDR1 is MGHDK and CDR2 SYGVNS. With V trimmed by 6 bases and J by 0 bases, 3 bases remained unmatched. CDR3 bases: TGTGCCAGCAGGGACAGGGGGCGGATGAACACTGAAGCTTTCTTT. Amino acids: CASRDRGRMNTEAFF.

Only one count was recorded for this clone. The CDR3 region has the DNA TGCGCCAGCACCCCCGGCCGTAGAGGGACAGATACGCAGTATTTT. Protein: CASTPGRRGTDTQYF. The V gene is TRBV23-1, the J gene TRBJ2-3; D may be TRBD2 (5 bases). TRBV23-1 is reported as an ORF; its role is uncertain. The CDR3 runs 15 residues. V lost 7 bases, J lost 3 bases, and 17 bases lay in between.

The V call is TRBV7-9, the J call TRBJ1-2, with TRBD1 matching over 11 bases. Trimming at V came to 4 bases and at J to 2 bases, leaving 6 bases not matched to a gene. The CDR3 covers 16 residues. CDR1 and CDR2 from the germline V gene are SEHNR and FQNEAQ (reference sequence). This CDR3 reads CASSSPDRGPNYGYTF. The CDR3 DNA is TGTGCCAGCAGCTCGCCGGACAGGGGGCCGAACTATGGCTACACCTTC.

This chain links TRBV5-1 with TRBJ1-1; 8 bases are a match to TRBD1. Trimming took 2 bases from V and 4 from J; bases not matched to a gene: 4. This CDR3 has 14 residues. CDR1 SGHRS and CDR2 YFSETQ come from the germline V gene. Here the CDR3 reads CASSFRTGSTEAFF. The CDR3 region has the DNA TGCGCCAGCAGCTTCCGGACAGGGTCCACTGAAGCTTTCTTT.

In DNA form, the CDR3 reads TGCGCCAGCAGCTTGAACCCGGGACAGGGAGCAGATACGCAGTATTTT. Translating it yields CASSLNPGQGADTQYF. J is TRBJ2-3 and V is TRBV5-1; the match to TRBD1 covers 9 bases. CDR3 length equals 16 residues. Per the germline V gene, CDR1 is SGHRS and CDR2 is YFSETQ. The junction had 7 bases not matched to a gene; V was cut back by 1 base and J by 4 bases.

CDR3 residues: CASSVTTGYNQPQHF. In DNA form, the CDR3 reads TGCGCCAGCAGCGTAACGACAGGGTACAATCAGCCCCAGCATTTT. The rearrangement uses TRBV4-1 and TRBJ1-5; TRBD1 agrees at 7 bases. Looked up from germline, CDR1 is MGHRA and CDR2 is YSYEKL. CDR3 length: 15 residues. After removal of 5 bases from V and 3 bases from J, the junction contained 7 bases not matched to a gene.

This clone was picked up a small number of times. As DNA, the CDR3 is TGCGCCAGCAGTGAAGTTCGGTCTGAAGCTTTCTTT. Translated: CASSEVRSEAFF. The rearrangement uses TRBV10-1 and TRBJ1-1; no definite D call. The CDR3 totals 12 residues. V was pared by 3 bases and J by 6 bases, with 8 bases between. Germline loops: CDR1 WNHNN, CDR2 SYGVQD (reference sequence).

This chain joins TRBV6-1 and TRBJ1-6; TRBD1 matches 8 bases. This CDR3 spans 15 amino acids. The germline CDR1 and CDR2 sequences are MNHNS and SASEGT. Germline trimming cut 6 bases from V and 8 bases from J; bases unmatched to any gene: 9. The CDR3 DNA reads as TGTGCCAGCAGAATAGACAGGGGCCGTGATTCACCCCTCCACTTT. Protein product: CASRIDRGRDSPLHF.

The chain combines TRBV2 with TRBJ1-3, with D possibly matching TRBD1 (5 bases). This CDR3 comprises 16 residues. The ends were cut back, 6 bases at V and 0 bases at J, with 15 bases in the middle. The germline V gene has CDR1 SNHLY and CDR2 FYNNEI. In nucleotides, the CDR3 is TGTGCCAGCAGCAGCCCTAGGGGTTTCTCTGGAAACACCATATATTTT. It is translated as CASSSPRGFSGNTIYF.

The chain links TRBV7-3 to TRBJ1-1; D is perhaps TRBD1 (5 bases). Trimming stripped 3 bases from V and 4 bases from J, with 12 bases between. Germline CDR1 and CDR2: SGHTA and FQGTGA. The CDR3 is made up of 14 amino acids. CDR3 DNA sequence: TGTGCCAGCAGCTTGAGAAGCCAGGGCACTGAAGCTTTCTTT. Residues: CASSLRSQGTEAFF.

This clone was seen just once. The chain combines TRBV6-6 with TRBJ1-6; no clear D. Trimming shortened V by 7 bases and J by 8 bases, and 9 bases separated the two germline ends. This CDR3 region has 12 residues. The germline CDR1 and CDR2 sequences are MNHNY and SVGAGI (reference sequence). The CDR3 region is CASNIRDSPLHF. In DNA, the CDR3 is TGTGCCAGCAATATTAGGGATTCACCCCTCCACTTT.

V gene TRBV10-3 combines with J gene TRBJ2-4, with TRBD1 identical over 11 bases. This CDR3 contains 18 residues. J lost 0 bases, V lost 5 bases, and 9 bases had no gene match. Germline V lookup: CDR1 ENHRY, CDR2 SYGVKD. This CDR3 is CAISTSGQGVLAKNIQYF. CDR3 DNA sequence: TGTGCCATCAGTACATCGGGACAGGGGGTATTAGCCAAAAACATTCAGTACTTC.

The chain couples TRBV5-4 to TRBJ2-7; 7 positions match TRBD1. The CDR3 contains 15 residues. Losses at the gene ends were 4 bases for V and 2 bases for J; bases not matched to a gene: 9. CDR1 is SGHNT, CDR2 YYREEE, per germline (reference sequence). The CDR3 reads CASSRTGTEAYEQYF. The CDR3 DNA reads TGTGCCAGCAGCAGAACCGGGACAGAGGCCTACGAGCAGTACTTC.